This T cell receptor (beta chain) was recorded in a study of blood T cells in healthy people across ages. A minimum of 7 million PBMCs was isolated per sample. CDR3 size: 15 residues. Germline lookup yields CDR1 SNHLY and CDR2 FYNNEI. Primed by a sample-barcoded 5' primer and a J-beta primer mix, a second PCR proceeded for about 7 to 12 cycles. TCRdb re-called the 5' RACE reads with MiXCR, one entry per CDR3 protein. The sample lists hundreds of thousands of distinct CDR3 sequences; about 48% were seen once. On this clonotype itself: Mismatch with germline at one junction end may stem from a read error.

The gene calls are TRBV2 and TRBJ2-4, with 11 bases matching TRBD1. TRBJ2-5 matches the DNA end more closely, so the J call is doubtful. The source of this sequence is a man of 80 years or more in good health. Sequenced: blood. The CDR3 DNA is TGTACCAGCAGTCCCTGGGACAGGGGGCAAGAGACCCAGTACTTC. It specifies CTSSPWDRGQETQYF.